This TCR beta chain is from a study of blood T cell repertoires in COVID-19. Study overall: Acute-phase and convalescent COVID-19 samples originated in the United States, Italy and Spain. In each case, the material was cDNA or gDNA derived from T cells, B-cell-depleted T cells, or PBMCs.

The CDR3 covers 14 residues. Germline CDR1 SGHNT, CDR2 YYREEE (reference sequence). The V end lost 4 bases, the J end lost 1 base, and 8 bases lay between the germline ends. Study processing details: Amplifying reference gene primers gave estimates of nucleated cell counts. Only in-frame clones appear in the TCRdb table, and some are missing; sequencing was by immunoSEQ multiplex PCR. From that table come the V and J calls and clone size; the DNA was used to work out D and trimming. The sample consists of some 65,000 clones, about four fifths of them appearing once. This receptor was taken from a human donor in a cohort sampled during active COVID-19. The chain uses TRBV5-4 and TRBJ2-2; TRBD1 might be the D (5 bases). Sequenced input: peripheral blood. CDR3 DNA: TGTGCCAGCAGCGGCGACAGGAACACCGGGGAGCTGTTTTTT. It translates to CASSGDRNTGELFF.